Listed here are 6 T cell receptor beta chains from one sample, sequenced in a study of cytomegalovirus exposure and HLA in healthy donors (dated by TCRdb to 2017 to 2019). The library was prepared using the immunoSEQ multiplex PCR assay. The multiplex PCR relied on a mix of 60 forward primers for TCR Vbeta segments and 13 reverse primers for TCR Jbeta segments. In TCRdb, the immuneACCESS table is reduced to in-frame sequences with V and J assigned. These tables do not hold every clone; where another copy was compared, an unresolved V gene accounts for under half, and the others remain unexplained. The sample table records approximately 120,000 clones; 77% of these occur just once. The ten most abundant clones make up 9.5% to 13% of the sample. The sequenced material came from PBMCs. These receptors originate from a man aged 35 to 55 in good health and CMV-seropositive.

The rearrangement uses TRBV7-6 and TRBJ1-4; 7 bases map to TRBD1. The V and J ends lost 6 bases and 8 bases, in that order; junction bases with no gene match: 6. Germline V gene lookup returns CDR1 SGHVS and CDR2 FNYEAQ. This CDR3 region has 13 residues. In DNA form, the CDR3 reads TGTGCCAGCAGTTTGAGGGGGCGGGAAAAACTGTTTTTT. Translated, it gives CASSLRGREKLFF. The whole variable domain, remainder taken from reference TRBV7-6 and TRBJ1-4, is GAGVSQSPRYKVTKRGQDVALRCDPISGHVSLYWYRQALGQGPEFLTYFNYEAQQDKSGLPNDRFSAERPEGSISTLTIQRTEQRDSAMYRCASSLRGREKLFFGSGTQLSVL.

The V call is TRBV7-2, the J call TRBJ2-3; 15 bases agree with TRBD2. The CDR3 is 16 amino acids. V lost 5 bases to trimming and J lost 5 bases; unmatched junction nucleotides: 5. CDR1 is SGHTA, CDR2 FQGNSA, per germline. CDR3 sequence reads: CASSLGLAGGQDTQYF. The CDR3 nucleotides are TGTGCCAGCAGCCTAGGACTAGCGGGGGGGCAAGATACGCAGTATTTT.

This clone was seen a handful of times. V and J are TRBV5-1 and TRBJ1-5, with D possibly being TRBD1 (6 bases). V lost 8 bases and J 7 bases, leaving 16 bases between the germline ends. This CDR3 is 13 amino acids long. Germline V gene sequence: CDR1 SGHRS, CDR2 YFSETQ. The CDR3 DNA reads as TGCGCCAGTAGTGAACAGGGTGAACAGCCCCAGCATTTT. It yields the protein CASSEQGEQPQHF.

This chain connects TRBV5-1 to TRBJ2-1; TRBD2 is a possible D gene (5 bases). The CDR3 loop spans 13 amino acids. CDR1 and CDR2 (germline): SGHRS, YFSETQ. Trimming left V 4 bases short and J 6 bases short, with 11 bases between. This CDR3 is CASSRRAGNEQFF. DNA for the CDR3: TGCGCCAGCAGCAGGCGGGCAGGCAATGAGCAGTTCTTC.

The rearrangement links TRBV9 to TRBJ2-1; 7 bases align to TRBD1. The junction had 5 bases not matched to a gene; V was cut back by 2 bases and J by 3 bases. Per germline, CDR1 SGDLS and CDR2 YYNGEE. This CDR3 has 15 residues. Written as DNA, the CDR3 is TGTGCCAGCAGCGTCTTGGCAGGGGGCTACAATGAGCAGTTCTTC. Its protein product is CASSVLAGGYNEQFF.

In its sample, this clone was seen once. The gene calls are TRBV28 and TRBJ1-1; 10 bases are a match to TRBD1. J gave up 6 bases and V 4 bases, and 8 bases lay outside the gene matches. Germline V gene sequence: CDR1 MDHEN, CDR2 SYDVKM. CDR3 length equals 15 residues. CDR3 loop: CASSSPGTGEAEAFF. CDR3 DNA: TGTGCCAGCAGTTCCCCCGGGACAGGGGAGGCTGAAGCTTTCTTT.